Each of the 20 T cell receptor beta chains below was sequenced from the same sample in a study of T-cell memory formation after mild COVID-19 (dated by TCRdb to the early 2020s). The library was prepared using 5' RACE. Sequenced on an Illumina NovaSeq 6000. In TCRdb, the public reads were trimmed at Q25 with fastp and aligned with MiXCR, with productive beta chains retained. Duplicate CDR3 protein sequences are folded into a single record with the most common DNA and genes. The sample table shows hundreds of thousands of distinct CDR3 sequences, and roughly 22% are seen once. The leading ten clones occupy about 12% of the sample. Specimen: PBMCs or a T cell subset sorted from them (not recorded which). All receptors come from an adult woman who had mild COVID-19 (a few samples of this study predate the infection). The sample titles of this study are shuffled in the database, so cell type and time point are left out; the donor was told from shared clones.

In DNA form, the CDR3 reads TGTGCCAGTAGTATGGTCGACAGGGGGTCACCCCTCCACTTT. Translating it yields CASSMVDRGSPLHF. This sequence joins TRBV19 and TRBJ1-6; 9 nucleotides align to TRBD1. The CDR3 covers 14 residues. V shed 3 bases, J shed 10 bases, and the junction held 4 bases outside the gene matches. The germline V gene has CDR1 LNHDA and CDR2 SQIVND (reference sequence).

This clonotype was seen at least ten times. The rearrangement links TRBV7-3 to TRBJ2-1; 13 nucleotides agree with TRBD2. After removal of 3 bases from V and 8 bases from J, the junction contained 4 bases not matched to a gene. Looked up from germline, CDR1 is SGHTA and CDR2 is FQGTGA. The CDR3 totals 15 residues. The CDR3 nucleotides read TGTGCCAGCAGCTTTAGGACTAGCGGGAGACATGAGCAGTTCTTC. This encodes CASSFRTSGRHEQFF.

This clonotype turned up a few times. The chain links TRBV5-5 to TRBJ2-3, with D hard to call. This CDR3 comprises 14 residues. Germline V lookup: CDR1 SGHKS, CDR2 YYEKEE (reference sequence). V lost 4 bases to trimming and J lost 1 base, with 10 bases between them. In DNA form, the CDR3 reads TGTGCCAGCAGCCCGCAGAGTGGCACAGATACGCAGTATTTT. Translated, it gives CASSPQSGTDTQYF.

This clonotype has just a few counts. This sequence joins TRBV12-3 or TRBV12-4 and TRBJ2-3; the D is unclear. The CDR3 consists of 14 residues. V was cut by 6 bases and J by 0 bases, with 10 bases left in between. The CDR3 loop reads CASSVPPSTDTQYF. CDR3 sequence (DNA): TGTGCCAGCAGCGTCCCGCCCAGCACAGATACGCAGTATTTT.

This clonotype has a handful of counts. CDR3 residues: CASTHPLAVDRDTQYF. Here the CDR3 DNA reads TGTGCCAGCACCCACCCCCTAGCGGTCGACAGGGATACGCAGTATTTT. J is TRBJ2-3 and V is TRBV7-9; D possibly corresponds to TRBD2 (7 bases). The CDR3 totals 16 residues. Germline V gene lookup returns CDR1 SEHNR and CDR2 FQNEAQ (reference sequence). Trimming cost V 7 bases and J 6 bases, with 23 bases left between them.

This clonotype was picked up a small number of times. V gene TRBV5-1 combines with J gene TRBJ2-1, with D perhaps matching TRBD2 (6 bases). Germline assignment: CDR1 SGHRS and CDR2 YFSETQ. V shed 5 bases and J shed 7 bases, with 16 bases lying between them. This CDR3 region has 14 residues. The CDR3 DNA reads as TGCGCCAGCAGGCCCGGGACGGGGAGGAATGAGCAGTTCTTC. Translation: CASRPGTGRNEQFF.

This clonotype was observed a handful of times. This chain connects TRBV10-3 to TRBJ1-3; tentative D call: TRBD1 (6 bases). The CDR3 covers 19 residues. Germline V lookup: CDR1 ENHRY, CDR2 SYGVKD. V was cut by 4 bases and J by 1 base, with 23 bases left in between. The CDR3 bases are TGTGCCATCAGTGGCTCTCAGACAGGCCCCAGGATGTCTGGAAACACCATATATTTT. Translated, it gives CAISGSQTGPRMSGNTIYF.

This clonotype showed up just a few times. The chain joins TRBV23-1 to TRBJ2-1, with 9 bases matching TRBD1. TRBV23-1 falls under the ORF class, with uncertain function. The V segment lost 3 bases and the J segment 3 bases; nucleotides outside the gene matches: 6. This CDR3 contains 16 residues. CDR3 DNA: TGCGCCAGCAGTCACCGGACAGGGGTTCTCTACAATGAGCAGTTCTTC. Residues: CASSHRTGVLYNEQFF.

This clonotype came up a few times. In DNA form, the CDR3 reads TGTGCCAGCACCGCGAGGGTAGGGGGAGAGACCCAGTACTTC. Amino acid sequence: CASTARVGGETQYF. The genes are TRBV6-2 or TRBV6-3 and TRBJ2-5, with TRBD1 as a possible D gene (6 bases). The CDR3 length is 14 residues. Germline values: CDR1 MNHEY, CDR2 SVGEGT. The V and J ends lost 7 bases and 4 bases respectively, with 16 bases between them.

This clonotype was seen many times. CDR3 amino acids: CASSYGTGNNEQFF. In DNA, the CDR3 is TGTGCCAGCAGTTACGGGACAGGAAACAATGAGCAGTTCTTC. The chain carries TRBV6-5 and TRBJ2-1, with 8 bases aligning to TRBD1. This CDR3 is built from 14 residues. With 2 bases clipped from V and 5 bases from J, the junction kept 2 bases outside the gene matches. The V gene's germline CDR1 is MNHEY and CDR2 SVGAGI.

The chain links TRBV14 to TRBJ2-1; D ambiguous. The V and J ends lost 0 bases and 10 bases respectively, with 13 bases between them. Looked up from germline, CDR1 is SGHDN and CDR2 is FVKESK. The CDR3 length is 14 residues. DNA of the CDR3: TGTGCCAGCAGCCAAGATAGGTATACGGGCGAGCAGTTCTTC. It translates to CASSQDRYTGEQFF.

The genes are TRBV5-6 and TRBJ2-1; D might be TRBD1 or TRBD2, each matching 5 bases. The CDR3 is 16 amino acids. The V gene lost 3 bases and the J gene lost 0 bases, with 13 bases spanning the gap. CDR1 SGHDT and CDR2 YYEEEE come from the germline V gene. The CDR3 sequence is CASSYSGTRSYNEQFF. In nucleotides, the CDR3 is TGTGCCAGCAGCTACTCCGGGACCCGCTCCTACAATGAGCAGTTCTTC. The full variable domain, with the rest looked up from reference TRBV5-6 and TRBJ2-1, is DAGVTQSPTHLIKTRGQQVTLRCSPKSGHDTVSWYQQALGQGPQFIFQYYEEEERQRGNFPDRFSGHQFPNYSSELNVNALLLGDSALYLCASSYSGTRSYNEQFFGPGTRLTVL.

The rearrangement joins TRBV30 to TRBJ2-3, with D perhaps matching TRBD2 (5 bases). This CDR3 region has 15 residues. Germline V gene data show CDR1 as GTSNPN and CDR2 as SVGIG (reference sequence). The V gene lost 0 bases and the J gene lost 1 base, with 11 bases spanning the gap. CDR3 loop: CAWSVTGGGTDTQYF. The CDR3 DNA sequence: TGTGCCTGGAGTGTGACCGGAGGAGGCACAGATACGCAGTATTTT.

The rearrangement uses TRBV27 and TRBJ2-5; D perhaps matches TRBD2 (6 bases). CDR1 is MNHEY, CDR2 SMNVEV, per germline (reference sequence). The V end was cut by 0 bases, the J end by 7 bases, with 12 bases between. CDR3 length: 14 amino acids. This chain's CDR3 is CASSLSGTATTQYF. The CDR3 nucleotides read TGTGCCAGCAGTTTATCGGGGACTGCCACGACCCAGTACTTC.

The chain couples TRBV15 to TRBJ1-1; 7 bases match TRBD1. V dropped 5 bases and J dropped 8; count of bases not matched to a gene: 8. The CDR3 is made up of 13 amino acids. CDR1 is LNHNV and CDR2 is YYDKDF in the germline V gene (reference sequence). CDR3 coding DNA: TGTGCCACCAGCCCCCAGTGGGACAGCGAAGCTTTCTTT. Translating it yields CATSPQWDSEAFF.

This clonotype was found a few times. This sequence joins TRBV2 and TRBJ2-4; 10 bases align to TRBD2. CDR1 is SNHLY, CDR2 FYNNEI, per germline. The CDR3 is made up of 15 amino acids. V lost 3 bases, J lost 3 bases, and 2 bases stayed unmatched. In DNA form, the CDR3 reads TGTGCCAGCAGTGAGTGGACTAGCGGCAAAAACATTCAGTACTTC. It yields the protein CASSEWTSGKNIQYF.

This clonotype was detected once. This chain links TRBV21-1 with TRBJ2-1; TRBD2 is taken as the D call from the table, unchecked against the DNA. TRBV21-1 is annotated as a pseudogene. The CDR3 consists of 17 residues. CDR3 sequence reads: CASSKQGTSGRGYEQFF. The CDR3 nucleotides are TGTGCCAGCAGCAAACAAGGGACTAGCGGGAGAGGCTATGAGCAGTTCTTC.

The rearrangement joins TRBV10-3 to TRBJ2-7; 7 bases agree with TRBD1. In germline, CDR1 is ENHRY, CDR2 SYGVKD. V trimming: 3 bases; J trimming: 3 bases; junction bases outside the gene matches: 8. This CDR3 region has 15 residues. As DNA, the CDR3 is TGTGCCATCAGTGACCCGGGACAGAGCCACTACGAGCAGTACTTC. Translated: CAISDPGQSHYEQYF.

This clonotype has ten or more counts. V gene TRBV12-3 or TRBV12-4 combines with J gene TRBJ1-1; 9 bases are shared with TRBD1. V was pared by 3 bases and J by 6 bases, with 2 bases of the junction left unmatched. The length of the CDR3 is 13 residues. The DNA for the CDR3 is TGTGCCAGCAGTTTCCGGACAGGGGCTGAAGCTTTCTTT. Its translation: CASSFRTGAEAFF.

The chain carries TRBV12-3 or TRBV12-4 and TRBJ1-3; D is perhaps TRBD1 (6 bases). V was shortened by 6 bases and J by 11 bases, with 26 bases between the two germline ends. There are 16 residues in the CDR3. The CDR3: CASSFSTAGTRFSIYF. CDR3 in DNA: TGTGCCAGCAGCTTTTCCACTGCCGGGACAAGGTTTTCCATATATTTT.